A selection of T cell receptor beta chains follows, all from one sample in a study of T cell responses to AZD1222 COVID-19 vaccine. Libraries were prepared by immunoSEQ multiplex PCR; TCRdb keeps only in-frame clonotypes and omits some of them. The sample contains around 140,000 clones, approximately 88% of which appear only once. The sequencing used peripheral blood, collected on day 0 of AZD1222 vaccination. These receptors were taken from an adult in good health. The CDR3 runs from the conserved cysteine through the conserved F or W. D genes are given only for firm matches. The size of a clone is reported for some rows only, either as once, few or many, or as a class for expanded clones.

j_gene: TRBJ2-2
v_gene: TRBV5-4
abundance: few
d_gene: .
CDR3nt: TGTGCCATCAGTTTGGACGGGGCCGGGGAGCTGTTTTTT
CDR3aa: CAISLDGAGELFF

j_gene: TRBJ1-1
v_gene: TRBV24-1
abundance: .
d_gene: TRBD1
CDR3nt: TGTGCCACCAGTGATCGGGACAGGGTAATGAACACTGAAGCTTTCTTT
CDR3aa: CATSDRDRVMNTEAFF

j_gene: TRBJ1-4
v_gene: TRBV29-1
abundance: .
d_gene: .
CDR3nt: TGCAGCGTCCTGGGTCGCCCTAATGAAAAACTGTTTTTT
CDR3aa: CSVLGRPNEKLFF

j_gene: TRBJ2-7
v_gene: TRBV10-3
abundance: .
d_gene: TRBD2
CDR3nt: TGTGCCATCAGTGAGCCGGGGGGGCGGCTAGGTCTCGAGCAGTACTTC
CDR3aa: CAISEPGGRLGLEQYF

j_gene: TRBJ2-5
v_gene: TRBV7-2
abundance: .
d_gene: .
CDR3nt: TGTGCCAGCAGCCCCGAGGTAGAGACCCAGTACTTC
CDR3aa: CASSPEVETQYF

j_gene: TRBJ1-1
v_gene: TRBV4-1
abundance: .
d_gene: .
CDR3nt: TGCGCCAGCAGCCTCGCGGGTTGGGGGAACACTGAAGCTTTCTTT
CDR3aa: CASSLAGWGNTEAFF

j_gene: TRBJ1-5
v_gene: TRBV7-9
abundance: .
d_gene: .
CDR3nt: TGTGCCAGCAGCTTTGGACAGAAAGGCCTCAATCAGCCCCAGCATTTT
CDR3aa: CASSFGQKGLNQPQHF

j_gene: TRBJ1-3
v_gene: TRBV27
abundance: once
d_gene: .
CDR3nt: TGTGCCAGCAGTGCCAGTATCTCTGGAAACACCATATATTTT
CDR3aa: CASSASISGNTIYF

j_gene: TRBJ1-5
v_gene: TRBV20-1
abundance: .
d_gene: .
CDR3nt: TGCAGTGCTAGTCCCGGGTTTCAGCCCCAGCATTTT
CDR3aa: CSASPGFQPQHF

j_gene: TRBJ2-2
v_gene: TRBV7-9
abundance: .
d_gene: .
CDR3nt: TGTGCCAGCTATTATTTCTGGCGGTTTGCCGGGGAGCTGTTTTTT
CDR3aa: CASYYFWRFAGELFF

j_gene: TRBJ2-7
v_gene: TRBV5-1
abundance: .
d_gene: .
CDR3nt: TGCGCCAGCAGCTTAACGCACTACGAGCAGTACTTC
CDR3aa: CASSLTHYEQYF